This entry describes one T cell receptor beta chain. Antigen specificity is unknown. The sample is drawn from a study of shared clonotypes between healthy human individuals. Findings and caveats of the study: As a rule, naive subsets had a larger estimated richness than memory subsets. Clonotype sharing among the donors was expected to vary with sequencing depth.

None of the donors, who were healthy HIV-negative adults, had recently had acute infections or vaccinations. CD4+ cells underwent separation, giving CD45RA+ naive and CD45RA-negative memory subsets. The V and J ends lost 1 base and 4 bases, in that order; junction bases with no gene match: 12. The CDR3 runs to 18 residues. Germline CDR1 and CDR2: MGHRA and YSYEKL. Using immunoSEQ multiplex PCR, the repertoire was profiled, and TCRdb retains in-frame clones only, with some absent. The data show 2.3 million or so clones, approximately 95% seen once. This chain joins TRBV4-1 and TRBJ2-1; 8 nucleotides align to TRBD2. Material for sequencing was naive CD4+ T cells from PBMCs. The subset: CD45RA+ positively selected. This clonotype originated in a man between 18 and 35 years old in good health. Some clones in this sample may be carry-over from other donors' samples. The DNA for the CDR3 is TGCGCCAGCAGCCAAGCACGGTCCGGGGCGGGGGGATACAATGAGCAGTTCTTC. Amino acids: CASSQARSGAGGYNEQFF.